This T cell receptor (beta chain) was captured by sequencing in a study of blood T cell repertoires in COVID-19. About the research overall: Both acute and convalescent COVID-19 samples were obtained from the United States, Italy and Spain.

Original processing methods: Amplification from reference gene primers served as the basis for estimated nucleated cell counts. The method was immunoSEQ multiplex PCR; TCRdb's version includes in-frame clones alone and lacks a portion of them. V and J calls and clone size are as listed in that table; D and trimming were resolved from the DNA. The table records about 210,000 clones, around 80% of them present only once. V was clipped by 2 bases and J by 2 bases; unmatched bases: 3. The germline gives CDR1 SEHNR, CDR2 FQNEAQ (reference sequence). The CDR3 loop spans 16 amino acids. Sequenced material: peripheral blood. The chain combines TRBV7-9 with TRBJ2-1, with TRBD2 matching over 10 bases. The sequence came from a man in his fifties with active or convalescent COVID-19. CDR3 nucleotides: TGTGCCAGCAGCTTACGGCTAGCGGGGGCCTACAATGAGCAGTTCTTC. This gives the protein CASSLRLAGAYNEQFF.